Listed below are T cell receptor beta chains from one sample, sequenced in a study of cytomegalovirus exposure and HLA in healthy donors. Assay: immunoSEQ multiplex PCR; the TCRdb copy retains only in-frame clones and omits some. The table shows about 110,000 clones, with around 80% occurring only once. Sample: PBMCs. The receptors stem from a man between 60 and 75 years old in good health and CMV-seronegative. Each CDR3 is given with its conserved first and last residue. Each record gives: V gene, clone size, J gene, D gene, CDR3 protein, CDR3 DNA. The D gene is left open where the match is weak. Clone size is shown for a subset of rows, as once, few, many or a class of expanded clone.

v_gene: TRBV7-7; abundance: .; j_gene: TRBJ2-5; d_gene: TRBD1; CDR3aa: CASSFTGDRETQYF; CDR3nt: TGTGCCAGCAGCTTCACAGGGGATCGGGAGACCCAGTACTTC
v_gene: TRBV7-2; abundance: .; j_gene: TRBJ2-7; d_gene: .; CDR3aa: CASSLYPRQGYEQYF; CDR3nt: TGTGCCAGCAGCTTATATCCGCGACAAGGCTACGAGCAGTACTTC
v_gene: TRBV28; abundance: .; j_gene: TRBJ1-3; d_gene: TRBD1; CDR3aa: CASRPGGGSGNTIYF; CDR3nt: TGTGCCAGCAGACCAGGGGGCGGCTCTGGAAACACCATATATTTT
v_gene: TRBV14; abundance: .; j_gene: TRBJ2-1; d_gene: TRBD2; CDR3aa: CASSPPGLALYNEQFF; CDR3nt: TGTGCCAGCAGCCCCCCGGGACTAGCCCTATACAATGAGCAGTTCTTC
v_gene: TRBV4-3; abundance: few; j_gene: TRBJ2-1; d_gene: .; CDR3aa: CASSQEQLNEQFF; CDR3nt: TGCGCCAGCAGCCAAGAACAACTAAATGAGCAGTTCTTC
v_gene: TRBV7-2; abundance: .; j_gene: TRBJ1-5; d_gene: .; CDR3aa: CASSPGRREPQHF; CDR3nt: TGTGCCAGCAGCCCCGGAAGACGGGAGCCCCAGCATTTT
v_gene: TRBV5-4; abundance: .; j_gene: TRBJ2-7; d_gene: TRBD1; CDR3aa: CASSLQGAFPYEQYF; CDR3nt: TGTGCCAGCAGCTTACAGGGGGCGTTTCCCTACGAGCAGTACTTC
v_gene: TRBV7-2; abundance: .; j_gene: TRBJ1-2; d_gene: TRBD1; CDR3aa: CASSMDRGPGGYTF; CDR3nt: TGTGCCAGCAGCATGGACAGGGGGCCAGGTGGCTACACCTTC
v_gene: TRBV11-2; abundance: few; j_gene: TRBJ1-1; d_gene: TRBD1; CDR3aa: CASSLGNRQGRDTEAFF; CDR3nt: TGTGCCAGCAGCTTAGGTAACAGACAGGGAAGGGACACTGAAGCTTTCTTT
v_gene: TRBV25-1; abundance: once; j_gene: TRBJ2-2; d_gene: .; CDR3aa: CASSEGQGYTGELFF; CDR3nt: TGTGCCAGCAGTGAAGGGCAGGGGTACACCGGGGAGCTGTTTTTT
v_gene: TRBV12-2; abundance: .; j_gene: TRBJ2-1; d_gene: .; CDR3aa: CASRLESGGAYNEQFF; CDR3nt: TGTGCAAGTCGCTTAGAGAGCGGGGGTGCATACAATGAGCAGTTCTTC
v_gene: TRBV7-6; abundance: .; j_gene: TRBJ1-1; d_gene: .; CDR3aa: CASSLTGTNTEAFF; CDR3nt: TGTGCCAGCAGCTTAACAGGGACCAACACTGAAGCTTTCTTT
v_gene: TRBV7-6; abundance: .; j_gene: TRBJ2-2; d_gene: TRBD2; CDR3aa: CASSLGGVNTGELFF; CDR3nt: TGTGCCAGCAGCTTGGGGGGGGTAAACACCGGGGAGCTGTTTTTT
v_gene: TRBV7-2; abundance: .; j_gene: TRBJ2-3; d_gene: .; CDR3aa: CASSQDLGLGTDTQYF; CDR3nt: TGTGCCAGCAGCCAAGACTTGGGGCTGGGCACAGATACGCAGTATTTT
v_gene: TRBV7-9; abundance: once; j_gene: TRBJ1-4; d_gene: .; CDR3aa: CASSLRGLSEKLFF; CDR3nt: TGTGCCAGCAGCTTAAGGGGTTTAAGTGAAAAACTGTTTTTT
v_gene: TRBV5-8; abundance: .; j_gene: TRBJ1-1; d_gene: TRBD1; CDR3aa: CASSMTGEAFF; CDR3nt: TGTGCCAGCAGCATGACAGGGGAAGCTTTCTTT
v_gene: TRBV5-1; abundance: .; j_gene: TRBJ2-1; d_gene: TRBD2; CDR3aa: CASSTNGGGNEQFF; CDR3nt: TGCGCCAGCAGCACTAACGGGGGGGGCAATGAGCAGTTCTTC
v_gene: TRBV5-1; abundance: .; j_gene: TRBJ1-6; d_gene: TRBD1; CDR3aa: CASASRGAMDSPLHF; CDR3nt: TGCGCCAGCGCATCCAGGGGGGCGATGGATTCACCCCTCCACTTT
v_gene: TRBV27; abundance: once; j_gene: TRBJ2-3; d_gene: TRBD2; CDR3aa: CASSFGSGTHTDTQYF; CDR3nt: TGTGCCAGCAGTTTCGGAAGCGGGACTCACACAGATACGCAGTATTTT
v_gene: TRBV5-1; abundance: .; j_gene: TRBJ2-2; d_gene: .; CDR3aa: CASSLMGTGRTGELFF; CDR3nt: TGCGCCAGCAGCTTAATGGGCACAGGGCGCACCGGGGAGCTGTTTTTT
v_gene: TRBV25-1; abundance: few; j_gene: TRBJ2-1; d_gene: TRBD1; CDR3aa: CASSDPGQGFGEQFF; CDR3nt: TGTGCCAGCAGTGACCCGGGACAGGGGTTTGGGGAGCAGTTCTTC
v_gene: TRBV6-1; abundance: once; j_gene: TRBJ1-5; d_gene: TRBD1; CDR3aa: CASTGQGMGQPQHF; CDR3nt: TGTGCCAGCACCGGACAGGGGATGGGCCAGCCCCAGCATTTT
v_gene: TRBV30; abundance: .; j_gene: TRBJ2-1; d_gene: TRBD2; CDR3aa: CAWDPGTTTNEQFF; CDR3nt: TGTGCCTGGGACCCCGGGACTACCACAAATGAGCAGTTCTTC
v_gene: TRBV6-5; abundance: .; j_gene: TRBJ1-4; d_gene: .; CDR3aa: CASSLDSATNEKLFF; CDR3nt: TGTGCCAGCAGTTTGGACAGTGCAACTAATGAAAAACTGTTTTTT
v_gene: TRBV7-9; abundance: .; j_gene: TRBJ2-2; d_gene: .; CDR3aa: CASSLYQGGTGELFF; CDR3nt: TGTGCCAGCAGCTTATACCAGGGCGGCACCGGGGAGCTGTTTTTT
v_gene: TRBV5-8; abundance: few; j_gene: TRBJ1-5; d_gene: .; CDR3aa: CASSFDGNTPQHF; CDR3nt: TGTGCCAGCAGCTTCGACGGGAATACACCCCAGCATTTT
v_gene: TRBV5-1; abundance: few; j_gene: TRBJ1-4; d_gene: .; CDR3aa: CASSSPANEKLFF; CDR3nt: TGCGCCAGCAGCTCCCCAGCTAATGAAAAACTGTTTTTT
v_gene: TRBV4-3; abundance: .; j_gene: TRBJ2-2; d_gene: .; CDR3aa: CASSQWERELFF; CDR3nt: TGCGCCAGCAGCCAGTGGGAGAGGGAGCTGTTTTTT
v_gene: TRBV5-1; abundance: .; j_gene: TRBJ1-3; d_gene: TRBD1; CDR3aa: CASSIGGLQTGNTIYF; CDR3nt: TGCGCCAGCAGCATAGGGGGCCTCCAGACAGGAAACACCATATATTTT
v_gene: TRBV5-8; abundance: few; j_gene: TRBJ1-3; d_gene: .; CDR3aa: CASSLVTGGNTIYF; CDR3nt: TGTGCCAGCAGCTTGGTAACAGGGGGAAACACCATATATTTT
v_gene: TRBV28; abundance: .; j_gene: TRBJ2-3; d_gene: TRBD1; CDR3aa: CASSPIGTGSTDTQYF; CDR3nt: TGTGCCAGCAGTCCAATCGGGACAGGGTCCACAGATACGCAGTATTTT
v_gene: TRBV5-1; abundance: .; j_gene: TRBJ2-3; d_gene: TRBD1; CDR3aa: CASSLIPGQDASTDTQYF; CDR3nt: TGCGCCAGCAGCTTAATTCCCGGACAGGATGCTAGCACAGATACGCAGTATTTT
v_gene: TRBV7-3; abundance: .; j_gene: TRBJ1-1; d_gene: .; CDR3aa: CASSYNWNTEAFF; CDR3nt: TGTGCCAGCAGCTATAACTGGAACACTGAAGCTTTCTTT
v_gene: TRBV19; abundance: .; j_gene: TRBJ2-3; d_gene: TRBD1; CDR3aa: CASSIDTGVKDTQYF; CDR3nt: TGTGCCAGTAGTATAGATACAGGGGTGAAGGATACGCAGTATTTT
v_gene: TRBV11-1; abundance: few; j_gene: TRBJ2-7; d_gene: TRBD1; CDR3aa: CASKRGRDSIYEQYF; CDR3nt: TGTGCCAGCAAACGGGGAAGGGACAGCATCTACGAGCAGTACTTC
v_gene: TRBV30; abundance: once; j_gene: TRBJ2-5; d_gene: .; CDR3aa: CAWSPGKIRDTNRETQYF; CDR3nt: TGTGCCTGGAGTCCAGGGAAAATCCGGGACACCAATAGAGAGACCCAGTACTTC
v_gene: TRBV11-2; abundance: .; j_gene: TRBJ2-5; d_gene: .; CDR3aa: CASSLDFFSTQYF; CDR3nt: TGTGCCAGCAGCTTAGATTTCTTTTCGACCCAGTACTTC
v_gene: TRBV7-2; abundance: .; j_gene: TRBJ1-5; d_gene: .; CDR3aa: CASSLYGDLNQPQHF; CDR3nt: TGTGCCAGCAGCTTATACGGGGATCTGAATCAGCCCCAGCATTTT
v_gene: TRBV2; abundance: few; j_gene: TRBJ1-2; d_gene: TRBD1; CDR3aa: CASTMDRDSYGYTF; CDR3nt: TGTGCCAGCACCATGGACAGGGACAGCTATGGCTACACCTTC
v_gene: TRBV20-1; abundance: few; j_gene: TRBJ1-2; d_gene: .; CDR3aa: CSAPGGYTF; CDR3nt: TGCAGTGCTCCGGGTGGCTACACCTTC
v_gene: TRBV5-1; abundance: .; j_gene: TRBJ2-2; d_gene: TRBD1; CDR3aa: CASSLTGENTGELFF; CDR3nt: TGCGCCAGCAGCTTGACAGGGGAGAACACCGGGGAGCTGTTTTTT
v_gene: TRBV29-1; abundance: .; j_gene: TRBJ1-2; d_gene: TRBD1; CDR3aa: CSVLIQGTRYGYTF; CDR3nt: TGCAGCGTTTTAATACAGGGGACTCGCTATGGCTACACCTTC
v_gene: TRBV13; abundance: .; j_gene: TRBJ2-1; d_gene: .; CDR3aa: CASSLGTVYNEQFF; CDR3nt: TGTGCCAGCAGCTTAGGGACAGTGTACAATGAGCAGTTCTTC
v_gene: TRBV7-8; abundance: .; j_gene: TRBJ1-3; d_gene: TRBD1; CDR3aa: CASSSRQGHSGNTIYF; CDR3nt: TGTGCCAGCAGCTCCCGACAGGGCCACTCTGGAAACACCATATATTTT
v_gene: TRBV4-2; abundance: .; j_gene: TRBJ2-3; d_gene: TRBD2; CDR3aa: CASSQLVTSGGFISTDTQYF; CDR3nt: TGTGCCAGCAGCCAACTCGTGACTAGCGGGGGGTTTATTAGCACAGATACGCAGTATTTT
v_gene: TRBV9; abundance: .; j_gene: TRBJ1-3; d_gene: .; CDR3aa: CASSTQDNSGNTIYF; CDR3nt: TGTGCCAGCAGCACACAGGATAACTCTGGAAACACCATATATTTT
v_gene: TRBV7-9; abundance: .; j_gene: TRBJ1-4; d_gene: TRBD1; CDR3aa: CASSPTGGPNEKLFF; CDR3nt: TGTGCCAGCAGTCCGACAGGGGGCCCCAATGAAAAACTGTTTTTT
v_gene: TRBV30; abundance: once; j_gene: TRBJ1-4; d_gene: TRBD1; CDR3aa: CAWSGVGQGNEKLFF; CDR3nt: TGCGCCTGGAGTGGTGTAGGACAGGGGAATGAAAAACTGTTTTTT
v_gene: TRBV12-5; abundance: .; j_gene: TRBJ1-2; d_gene: TRBD1; CDR3aa: CAIQTGNYGYTF; CDR3nt: TGTGCTATTCAGACAGGGAACTATGGCTACACCTTC
v_gene: TRBV4-2; abundance: once; j_gene: TRBJ2-1; d_gene: .; CDR3aa: CASSQRLREEQFF; CDR3nt: TGTGCCAGCAGCCAAAGATTAAGAGAGGAGCAGTTCTTC
v_gene: TRBV5-5; abundance: .; j_gene: TRBJ2-1; d_gene: TRBD1; CDR3aa: CASSFVLGQDYNEQFF; CDR3nt: TGTGCCAGCAGCTTCGTACTGGGACAGGACTACAATGAGCAGTTCTTC
v_gene: TRBV2; abundance: .; j_gene: TRBJ1-2; d_gene: TRBD1; CDR3aa: CASSEFYWGTENYGYTF; CDR3nt: TGTGCCAGCAGTGAATTTTATTGGGGGACAGAGAACTATGGCTACACCTTC
v_gene: TRBV28; abundance: .; j_gene: TRBJ1-4; d_gene: TRBD1; CDR3aa: CASSLPGQSNEKLFF; CDR3nt: TGTGCCAGCAGTTTACCGGGACAGTCTAATGAAAAACTGTTTTTT
v_gene: TRBV4-1; abundance: .; j_gene: TRBJ2-3; d_gene: TRBD1; CDR3aa: CASSPWGQGDDTQYF; CDR3nt: TGCGCCAGCAGCCCCTGGGGACAGGGAGACGATACGCAGTATTTT
v_gene: TRBV28; abundance: .; j_gene: TRBJ1-1; d_gene: TRBD1; CDR3aa: CASGNRGNTEAFF; CDR3nt: TGTGCCAGCGGAAACAGGGGGAACACTGAAGCTTTCTTT
v_gene: TRBV2; abundance: .; j_gene: TRBJ2-1; d_gene: TRBD1; CDR3aa: CASSEAGQGLNEQFF; CDR3nt: TGTGCCAGCAGTGAAGCCGGACAGGGGTTGAATGAGCAGTTCTTC
v_gene: TRBV6-5; abundance: .; j_gene: TRBJ2-5; d_gene: .; CDR3aa: CASSYQLAAGETQYF; CDR3nt: TGTGCCAGCAGTTACCAGCTAGCCGCGGGGGAGACCCAGTACTTC
v_gene: TRBV28; abundance: .; j_gene: TRBJ1-2; d_gene: .; CDR3aa: CASITTAGGVSF; CDR3nt: TGTGCCAGCATCACGACGGCGGGTGGTGTGTCCTTC
v_gene: TRBV2; abundance: .; j_gene: TRBJ2-7; d_gene: TRBD2; CDR3aa: CASSDGPSGGMGEQYF; CDR3nt: TGTGCCAGCAGTGATGGTCCTAGCGGGGGGATGGGCGAGCAGTACTTC
v_gene: TRBV2; abundance: .; j_gene: TRBJ1-1; d_gene: .; CDR3aa: CASSPSSRNTEAFF; CDR3nt: TGTGCCAGCAGTCCCTCGTCCCGGAACACTGAAGCTTTCTTT